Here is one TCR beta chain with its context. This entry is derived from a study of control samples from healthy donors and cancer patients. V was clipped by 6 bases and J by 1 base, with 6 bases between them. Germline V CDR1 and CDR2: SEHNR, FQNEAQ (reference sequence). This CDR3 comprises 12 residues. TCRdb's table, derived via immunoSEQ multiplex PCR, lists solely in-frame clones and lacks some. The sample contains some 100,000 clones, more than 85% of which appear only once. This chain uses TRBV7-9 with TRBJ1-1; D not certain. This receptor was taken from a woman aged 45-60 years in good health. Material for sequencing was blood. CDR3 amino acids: CASRVQNTEAFF. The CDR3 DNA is TGTGCCAGCAGGGTCCAGAACACTGAAGCTTTCTTT.